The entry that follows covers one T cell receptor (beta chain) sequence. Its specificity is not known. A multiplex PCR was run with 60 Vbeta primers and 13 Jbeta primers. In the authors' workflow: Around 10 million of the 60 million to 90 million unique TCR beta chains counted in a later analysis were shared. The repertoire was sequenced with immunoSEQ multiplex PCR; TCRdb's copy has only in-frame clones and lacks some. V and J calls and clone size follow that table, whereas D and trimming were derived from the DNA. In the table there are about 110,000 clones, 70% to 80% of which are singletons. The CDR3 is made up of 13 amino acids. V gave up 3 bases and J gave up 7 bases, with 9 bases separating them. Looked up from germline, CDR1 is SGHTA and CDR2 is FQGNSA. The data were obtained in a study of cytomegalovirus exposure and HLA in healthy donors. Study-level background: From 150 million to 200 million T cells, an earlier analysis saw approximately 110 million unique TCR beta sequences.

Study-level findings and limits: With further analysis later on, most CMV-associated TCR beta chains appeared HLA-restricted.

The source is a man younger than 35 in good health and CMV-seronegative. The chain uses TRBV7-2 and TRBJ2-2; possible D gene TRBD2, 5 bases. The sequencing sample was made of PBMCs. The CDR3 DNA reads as TGTGCCAGCAGCTTTACTAGAGTCGGGGAGCTGTTTTTT. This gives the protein CASSFTRVGELFF. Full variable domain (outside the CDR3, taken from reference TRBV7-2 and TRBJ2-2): GAGVSQSPSNKVTEKGKDVELRCDPISGHTALYWYRQSLGQGLEFLIYFQGNSAPDKSGLPSDRFSAERTGGSVSTLTIQRTQQEDSAVYLCASSFTRVGELFFGEGSRLTVL.